This passage covers 12 T cell receptor beta chains from one sample sequenced in a study of molecular identifiers for immune sequencing clone quantification. TCRdb re-analysed the PCR reads in MiXCR, keeping a single row per CDR3 protein. The sample lists hundreds of thousands of distinct CDR3 sequences, roughly a quarter occurring once. Sequencing was carried out using naive CD8+ T cells from blood, with Jurkat cell RNA spiked in. Subset described: FACS-sorted CD8+CD4-CCR7+CD45RA+ naive T cells. The receptor source for this set is a human donor in good health. Some libraries in this study had Jurkat cell RNA spiked in.

On this clonotype itself: Since a much larger clone is just one base distant, this may be a read error. This chain joins TRBV5-1 and TRBJ1-1; D gene unclear. CDR1 SGHRS and CDR2 YFSETQ come from the germline V gene. The CDR3 loop spans 14 amino acids. CDR3 loop: CASMAEDVNAEAFF. The CDR3 DNA sequence: TGCGCCAGCATGGCGGAGGATGTGAACGCTGAAGCTTTCTTT. The full variable domain, with the rest looked up from reference TRBV5-1 and TRBJ1-1, is KAGVTQTPRYLIKTRGQQVTLSCSPISGHRSVSWYQQTPGQGLQFLFEYFSETQRNKGNFPGRFSGRQFSNSRSEMNVSTLELGDSALYLCASMAEDVNAEAFFGQGTRLTVV.

The V call is TRBV30, the J call TRBJ2-1; D not resolved. CDR3 length: 11 residues. Looked up from germline, CDR1 is GTSNPN and CDR2 is SVGIG (reference sequence). Trimming cost V 2 bases and J 10 bases, with 9 bases left between them. CDR3 protein: CAWSSPQEQFF. CDR3 DNA sequence: TGTGCCTGGAGTTCCCCCCAAGAGCAGTTCTTC.

The V call is TRBV4-3, the J call TRBJ2-7; 9 bases line up with TRBD2. This CDR3 comprises 15 residues. Losses at the gene ends were 0 bases for V and 4 bases for J; bases not matched to a gene: 4. Germline V gives CDR1 LGHNA, CDR2 YSLEER. The CDR3, as DNA: TGCGCCAGCAGCCAAGAGAGTAGCGGGGGTTACGAGCAGTACGTC. Protein sequence: CASSQESSGGYEQYV.

This clonotype was detected ten times or more. The J gene is TRBJ2-5, the V gene TRBV7-6; weak D call: TRBD2 (5 bases). Trimming removed 1 base from V and 3 bases from J, with 12 bases in between. The CDR3 runs 15 residues. In germline, CDR1 is SGHVS, CDR2 FNYEAQ. The CDR3 region has the DNA TGTGCCAGCAGCTTAGAACTAGTTCGGGAAGAGACCCAGTACTTC. Its protein is CASSLELVREETQYF.

Concerning this clonotype itself: With a much larger clone just one base away, this may be a read error. The V gene is TRBV5-3, the J gene TRBJ2-7, with 7 bases fitting TRBD2. TRBV5-3 is flagged as an ORF with uncertain function. The CDR3 runs 17 residues. CDR3 residues: CASSPLPVGGVTYEQHF. Written as DNA, the CDR3 is TGTGCCAGCAGCCCGCTCCCGGTGGGGGGGGTTACCTACGAGCAGCACTTC.

This clonotype was counted many times. This chain uses TRBV5-1 with TRBJ2-7; D gene unclear. Germline V gene sequence: CDR1 SGHRS, CDR2 YFSETQ. This CDR3 has 15 amino acids. Trimming took 4 bases from V and 0 from J, leaving 14 bases between them. Here the CDR3 reads CASSPESPGSYEQYF. The CDR3, as DNA: TGCGCCAGCAGCCCCGAGAGTCCGGGCTCCTACGAGCAGTACTTC.

This clonotype has only a few counts. This chain uses TRBV29-1 with TRBJ2-7, with 12 bases that match TRBD1. With V trimmed by 7 bases and J by 5 bases, 9 bases remained unmatched. This CDR3 contains 14 residues. CDR1 and CDR2 from the germline V gene are SQVTM and ANQGSEA. The DNA for the CDR3 is TGCAGCGCCGAATGGGGACAGGGGGCACACGAGCAGTACTTC. Protein sequence: CSAEWGQGAHEQYF.

This clonotype appeared many times. The chain couples TRBV7-9 to TRBJ1-5; the match to TRBD1 covers 8 bases. Germline V CDR1 and CDR2: SEHNR, FQNEAQ (reference sequence). V lost 1 base to trimming and J lost 3 bases; unmatched junction nucleotides: 8. There are 17 residues in the CDR3. CDR3 DNA sequence: TGTGCCAGCAGCTTAGTCCTTGGACAGGGCCCCAATCAGCCCCAGCATTTT. It yields the protein CASSLVLGQGPNQPQHF.

The rearrangement uses TRBV4-3 and TRBJ1-3; D is unresolved. Germline CDR1 is LGHNA and CDR2 is YSLEER. V lost 0 bases, J lost 0 bases, and 15 bases lay in between. The CDR3 contains 18 residues. The CDR3 DNA sequence: TGCGCCAGCAGCCAAGATTGGAGGTTCCTCCTCTCTGGAAACACCATATATTTT. Protein sequence: CASSQDWRFLLSGNTIYF.

Concerning this clonotype itself: This sequence may be a read error, since a much larger clone differs from it by one base. Because the CDR3 is missing its conserved closing phenylalanine or tryptophan, this is likely a read error. This sequence joins TRBV7-9 and TRBJ2-7, with a possible D match to TRBD1 (5 bases). With 1 base removed from V and 1 base from J, the gap between germline ends came to 14 bases. The CDR3 sequence is 16 residues long. CDR1 is SEHNR, CDR2 FQNEAQ, per germline (reference sequence). The chain's CDR3 is CASSLVGVGASYEQYS. CDR3 coding DNA: TGTGCCAGCAGCTTAGTAGGGGTAGGAGCATCCTACGAGCAGTACTCC.

Concerning this clonotype itself: A single base separates this from a much larger clone, so it may be a read error. The chain employs TRBV12-3 or TRBV12-4 and TRBJ1-1; possible D gene TRBD1, 5 bases. V lost 6 bases to trimming and J lost 6 bases, with 14 bases between them. This CDR3 is built from 13 residues. CDR3: CASREWGPPEAFF. The CDR3 bases are TGTGCCAGCAGGGAGTGGGGACCCCCTGAAGCTTTCTTT.

Only a few counts were recorded for this clonotype. The genes are TRBV5-6 and TRBJ2-5; D not certain. V dropped 0 bases and J dropped 5 bases, with 8 bases sitting between them. The CDR3 is made up of 13 amino acids. CDR1 SGHDT and CDR2 YYEEEE come from the germline V gene. The CDR3 loop reads CASSLGADETQYF. CDR3 nucleotides: TGTGCCAGCAGCTTGGGGGCAGATGAGACCCAGTACTTC.